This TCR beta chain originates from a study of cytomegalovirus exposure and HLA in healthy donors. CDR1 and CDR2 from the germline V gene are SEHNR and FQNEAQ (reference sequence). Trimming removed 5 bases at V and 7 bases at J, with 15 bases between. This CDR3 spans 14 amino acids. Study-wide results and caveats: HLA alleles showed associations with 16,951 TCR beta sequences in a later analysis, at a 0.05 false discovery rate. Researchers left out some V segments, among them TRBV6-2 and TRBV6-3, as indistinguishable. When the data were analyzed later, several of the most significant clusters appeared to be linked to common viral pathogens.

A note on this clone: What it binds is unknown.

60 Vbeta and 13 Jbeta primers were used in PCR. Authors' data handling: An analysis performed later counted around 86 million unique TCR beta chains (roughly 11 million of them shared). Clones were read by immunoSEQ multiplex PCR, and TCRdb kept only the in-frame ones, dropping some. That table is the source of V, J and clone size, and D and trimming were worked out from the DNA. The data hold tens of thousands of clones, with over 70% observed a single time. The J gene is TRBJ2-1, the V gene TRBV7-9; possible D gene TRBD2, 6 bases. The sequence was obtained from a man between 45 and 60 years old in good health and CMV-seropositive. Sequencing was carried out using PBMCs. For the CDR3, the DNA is TGTGCCAGCAGCCAAGGCGGGACGAGGAATGAGCAGTTCTTC. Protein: CASSQGGTRNEQFF.